A selection of T cell receptor beta chains follows, all from one sample in a study of beta chain features in type 1 diabetes. Sequencing was performed with immunoSEQ multiplex PCR; in TCRdb, only in-frame clones are kept and a portion is missing. The top ten hold 1% of the sample, which has around 280,000 clones, around 7.3% seen once. Sample: central memory CD4+ T cells from blood. These receptor sequences come from a young woman in good health. The CDR3 runs from the conserved cysteine through the conserved F or W. The D gene is left open where the match is weak. Expanded clones get a size class; other rows say once, few or many, or leave the size out.

TRBJ2-6,TRBV5-4,few,NA,CASSSRSTGHSGANVLTF,TGTGCCAGCAGCTCGCGCTCGACGGGACACTCTGGGGCCAACGTCCTGACTTTC
TRBJ2-3,TRBV20-1,NA,NA,CSARSTDTQYF,TGCAGTGCTAGGTCCACAGATACGCAGTATTTT
TRBJ2-4,TRBV6-6,NA,TRBD1,CASSYAGTVKNIQYF,TGTGCCAGCAGTTACGCCGGGACAGTCAAAAACATTCAGTACTTC
TRBJ1-2,TRBV7-2,once,NA,CASSHPGTGNGYTF,TGTGCCAGCAGCCACCCAGGGACCGGCAATGGCTACACCTTC
TRBJ1-5,TRBV7-2,NA,NA,CASSPRDTHSNQPQHF,TGTGCCAGCAGCCCGAGGGACACTCATAGCAATCAGCCCCAGCATTTT
TRBJ2-1,TRBV25-1,NA,NA,CASSESRGKGEQFF,TGTGCCAGCAGTGAATCCCGAGGGAAAGGTGAGCAGTTCTTC
TRBJ2-1,TRBV7-2,few,TRBD2,CASSLAPAGEIAYNEQFF,TGTGCCAGCAGCTTAGCGCCAGCGGGAGAGATCGCCTACAATGAGCAGTTCTTC
TRBJ1-1,TRBV28,many,NA,CASTSFSGAEAFF,TGTGCCAGCACGAGTTTTTCCGGGGCGGAAGCTTTCTTT
TRBJ2-3,TRBV2,few,NA,CATGTGSPGVADTQYF,TGTGCCACCGGCACGGGGTCCCCGGGAGTGGCAGATACGCAGTATTTT
TRBJ2-3,TRBV19,NA,NA,CASRGIQTDTQYF,TGTGCCAGTAGAGGGATACAGACAGATACGCAGTATTTT
TRBJ2-5,TRBV5-4,few,NA,CASSQGNRGGETQYF,TGCGCCAGCAGCCAAGGAAACAGGGGAGGGGAGACCCAGTACTTC
TRBJ2-1,TRBV19,few,NA,CASINRQGNNEQFF,TGTGCCAGTATAAATCGGCAGGGGAACAATGAGCAGTTCTTC
TRBJ2-2,TRBV28,few,TRBD2,CASTLGGANTGELFF,TGTGCCAGCACCTTGGGAGGGGCGAACACCGGGGAGCTGTTTTTT
TRBJ2-6,TRBV19,few,TRBD2,CASSIAGRAPSGANVLTF,TGTGCCAGTAGTATAGCCGGGAGGGCCCCCTCTGGGGCCAACGTCCTGACTTTC
TRBJ1-1,TRBV5-1,NA,NA,CASSFLLSTEAFF,TGCGCCAGCAGCTTCCTTCTCAGCACTGAAGCTTTCTTT
TRBJ1-6,TRBV25-1,few,NA,CASTKWGGDNSPLHF,TGTGCCAGCACCAAATGGGGGGGAGATAATTCACCCCTCCACTTT
TRBJ1-1,TRBV6-1,NA,NA,CASTGYDTEAFF,TGTGCCAGCACGGGGTATGACACTGAAGCTTTCTTT